This entry concerns a single TCR beta chain. Antigen specificity is unknown. This sample is drawn from a study of OX40 agonist ivuxolimab in advanced cancers. Broader study findings: It was also the case that some nonresponders had low normalized T-cell clonal expansion. In CD8+ T cells, expanded clones were on average more numerous than in CD4+.

The repertoire was sequenced with immunoSEQ multiplex PCR; TCRdb's copy has only in-frame clones and lacks some. Among about 82,000 clones listed, approximately 87% were seen once. The source was CD4+ or CD8+ T cells sorted from blood, collected in a trial of the OX40 agonist ivuxolimab. This clonotype was obtained from an adult with an advanced solid tumor such as melanoma, head and neck, liver or kidney cancer.

CDR3 bases: TGCGCCAGCAGCTCCCAGGGACCTCGCTCTGGAAACACCATATATTTT. Translated, it gives CASSSQGPRSGNTIYF. The rearrangement links TRBV5-1 to TRBJ1-3; perhaps TRBD1 as D (5 bases). Looked up from germline, CDR1 is SGHRS and CDR2 is YFSETQ. CDR3 length equals 16 residues. Trimming cost V 3 bases and J 0 bases, with 13 bases left between them.